Listed here are 27 T cell receptor beta chains from one sample, sequenced in a study of blood T cells in healthy people across ages. Next came a second PCR, run for about 7 to 12 cycles, which used a sample-barcoded 5' primer along with a J-beta primer mix. Each CDR3 protein gets one entry after TCRdb re-called the 5' RACE reads with MiXCR. The table has about 1,000,000 distinct CDR3 sequences, around 45% seen once. The specimen was blood. The receptors shown here come from a woman in her sixties in good health.

The chain uses TRBV5-1 and TRBJ2-1, with 10 bases that match TRBD2. V lost 0 bases to trimming and J lost 5 bases; unmatched junction nucleotides: 8. CDR3 length: 17 amino acids. The germline CDR1 and CDR2 sequences are SGHRS and YFSETQ. The CDR3 DNA follows: TGCGCCAGCAGCTTGGTAGGTCTAGCGGGAGTCGACAATGAGCAGTTCTTC. This encodes CASSLVGLAGVDNEQFF.

This clonotype was seen a few times. The chain joins TRBV2 to TRBJ2-7; D is perhaps TRBD1 (5 bases). The germline gives CDR1 SNHLY, CDR2 FYNNEI. Trimming removed 8 bases from V and 4 bases from J, with 15 bases in between. This CDR3 spans 13 amino acids. In DNA form, the CDR3 reads TGTGCCAGCGGGAAGGGGAACGTTTACGAGCAGTACTTC. Translating gives CASGKGNVYEQYF.

In this sample, this clonotype turned up a few times. The chain links TRBV7-8 to TRBJ2-1, with D unclear. The CDR3 contains 13 residues. Germline values: CDR1 SGHVS, CDR2 FQNEAQ. Trimming removed 0 bases at V and 7 bases at J, with 7 bases between. CDR3 loop: CASSLADKNEQFF. CDR3 bases: TGTGCCAGCAGCTTAGCCGATAAAAATGAGCAGTTCTTC.

This clonotype was found a few times. The chain combines TRBV4-2 with TRBJ2-7, with 7 bases matching TRBD2. This CDR3 contains 15 residues. Germline trimming cut 3 bases from V and 4 bases from J; bases unmatched to any gene: 9. Germline V CDR1 and CDR2: LGHNA, YNFKEQ. The CDR3 region has the DNA TGTGCCAGCAGCCAGTCCCCGGGGGGAGATTACGAGCAGTACTTC. Translating gives CASSQSPGGDYEQYF.

A few counts support this clonotype. The chain links TRBV5-1 to TRBJ2-5, with D tentatively TRBD1 or TRBD2 (5 bases each). Near its end, the DNA agrees better with TRBJ2-7, so the J call may be wrong. Germline V lookup: CDR1 SGHRS, CDR2 YFSETQ. This CDR3 is built from 15 residues. This chain's CDR3 is CASSLGAVWGSEQYF. CDR3 sequence (DNA): TGCGCCAGCAGCTTGGGTGCCGTTTGGGGGAGCGAGCAGTACTTC.

The gene calls are TRBV9 and TRBJ2-7, with a tentative D call TRBD1 (6 bases). V dropped 2 bases and J dropped 3 bases, with 9 bases sitting between them. Germline CDR1 SGDLS, CDR2 YYNGEE. This CDR3 region has 13 residues. The DNA for the CDR3 is TGTGCCAGCAGCGTCGGACAGTACTACGAGCAGTACTTC. It is translated as CASSVGQYYEQYF.

The V call is TRBV18, the J call TRBJ2-5; D possibly uses TRBD1 or TRBD2 (6 bases each). This CDR3 is 15 amino acids long. With 4 bases removed from V and 5 bases from J, the gap between germline ends came to 17 bases. Germline V gives CDR1 KGHSH, CDR2 LQKENI. The CDR3 loop reads CASSRVRQAGETQYF. CDR3 coding DNA: TGTGCCAGCTCACGAGTTAGACAGGCGGGGGAGACCCAGTACTTC.

The table lists this clonotype with many counts. The rearrangement joins TRBV29-1 to TRBJ2-4, with D possibly being TRBD2 (6 bases). The DNA end is more similar to TRBJ2-7, so the J call may be wrong. The CDR3 is made up of 14 amino acids. Germline V CDR1 and CDR2: SQVTM, ANQGSEA. In nucleotides, the CDR3 is TGCAGCGTAAAGACGGGAGTTGACACCTACGAGCAGTACTTC. Translation gives CSVKTGVDTYEQYF.

This chain links TRBV11-2 with TRBJ2-1; 7 bases match TRBD2. With V trimmed by 3 bases and J by 7 bases, 15 bases remained unmatched. The CDR3 spans 17 residues. The germline V gene encodes CDR1 SGHAT and CDR2 FQNNGV. This CDR3 is CASSLPPGTTPGNEQFF. The CDR3 DNA reads as TGTGCCAGCAGCTTGCCCCCCGGGACTACGCCCGGGAATGAGCAGTTCTTC. Drawing the rest from reference TRBV11-2 and TRBJ2-1, the complete variable domain is EAGVAQSPRYKIIEKRQSVAFWCNPISGHATLYWYQQILGQGPKLLIQFQNNGVVDDSQLPKDRFSAERLKGVDSTLKIQPAKLEDSAVYLCASSLPPGTTPGNEQFFGPGTRLTVL.

The J gene is TRBJ2-1, the V gene TRBV6-5; 7 bases map to TRBD2. The CDR3 runs to 11 residues. CDR1 and CDR2 (germline): MNHEY, SVGAGI. The trim removed 8 bases at V and 7 bases at J, leaving 2 bases unmatched. The CDR3 region is CASGRANEQFF. CDR3 nucleotides: TGTGCCAGCGGGAGGGCGAATGAGCAGTTCTTC.

The chain employs TRBV10-3 and TRBJ2-2, with 8 bases that match TRBD1. The CDR3 contains 16 residues. V shed 3 bases and J 3 bases; nucleotides not matched to a gene: 6. Germline CDR1 and CDR2: ENHRY and SYGVKD. The CDR3 DNA sequence: TGTGCCATCAGTGACCGGACAGGGTCGGACACCGGGGAGCTGTTTTTT. Residues: CAISDRTGSDTGELFF.

This clonotype was picked up a small number of times. This chain joins TRBV7-9 and TRBJ1-2, with TRBD1 matching 7 bases. The CDR3 extends over 16 amino acids. Germline V gene lookup returns CDR1 SEHNR and CDR2 FQNEAQ (reference sequence). Trimming at V came to 0 bases and at J to 5 bases, leaving 9 bases not matched to a gene. The CDR3 spells CASSLAPGTARYGYTF. The CDR3, as DNA: TGTGCCAGCAGCTTAGCACCCGGGACAGCGAGATATGGCTACACCTTC.

The V call is TRBV5-4, the J call TRBJ1-2; 7 bases map to TRBD1. Trimming removed 4 bases from V and 4 bases from J; junction bases left unmatched: 7. The CDR3 consists of 14 residues. Germline V gives CDR1 SGHNT, CDR2 YYREEE (reference sequence). The CDR3 sequence is CASSIPGQSYGYTF. The DNA of the CDR3 is TGTGCCAGCAGCATTCCGGGACAGAGCTATGGCTACACCTTC.

The J gene is TRBJ2-6, the V gene TRBV10-2; the D is unclear. The CDR3 consists of 18 residues. Looked up from germline, CDR1 is WSHSY and CDR2 is SAAADI. Trimming pared 8 bases from V and 0 bases from J, leaving 20 bases between. The DNA of the CDR3 is TGCGCCAGCGAAGACTCCAACAAGGCTATCTCTGGGGCCAACGTCCTGACTTTC. Protein product: CASEDSNKAISGANVLTF.

The chain combines TRBV11-2 with TRBJ2-1, with 8 bases that match TRBD2. The length of the CDR3 is 15 residues. The junction had 13 bases not matched to a gene; V was cut back by 8 bases and J by 7 bases. Germline V gives CDR1 SGHAT, CDR2 FQNNGV. CDR3 sequence (DNA): TGTGCCAGCGGCGGGGCGACTAGCGCCTTGAATGAGCAGTTCTTC. This gives the protein CASGGATSALNEQFF.

Ten or more counts support this clonotype. This rearrangement joins TRBV29-1 to TRBJ2-4; D unclear. The V and J ends lost 3 bases and 9 bases respectively, with 15 bases between them. The CDR3 length is 13 residues. Germline V lookup: CDR1 SQVTM, CDR2 ANQGSEA. The CDR3 bases are TGCAGCGTTGACCCCGGCAGAGGTGGCATTCAGTACTTC. It is translated as CSVDPGRGGIQYF. Combining the CDR3 with reference TRBV29-1 and TRBJ2-4 gives the whole variable domain SAVISQKPSRDICQRGTSLTIQCQVDSQVTMMFWYRQQPGQSLTLIATANQGSEATYESGFVIDKFPISRPNLTFSTLTVSNMSPEDSSIYLCSVDPGRGGIQYFGAGTRLSVL.

V is TRBV20-1 and J is TRBJ2-3; D unresolved. There are 11 residues in the CDR3. In germline, CDR1 is DFQATT, CDR2 SNEGSKA (reference sequence). V was pared by 4 bases and J by 5 bases, with 7 bases between. The CDR3 sequence: CSATNLDTQYF. The CDR3 nucleotides read TGCAGTGCTACAAACCTAGATACGCAGTATTTT.

This rearrangement joins TRBV6-5 to TRBJ1-2; D perhaps matches TRBD1 (6 bases). This CDR3 has 13 residues. The V end was cut by 5 bases, the J end by 8 bases, with 15 bases between. Germline CDR1 reads MNHEY; CDR2 reads SVGAGI. CDR3 bases: TGTGCCAGCAGTGCGACAGGAATCCGGGGCTACACCTTC. Protein sequence: CASSATGIRGYTF.

The chain is built from TRBV28 and TRBJ2-1, with D unresolved. V was clipped by 10 bases and J by 6 bases, with 13 bases between them. CDR3 length: 12 residues. Germline V gene data show CDR1 as MDHEN and CDR2 as SYDVKM. CDR3 nucleotide sequence: TGTGCCACCACCCGGGCCGCCAATGAGCAGTTCTTC. It translates to CATTRAANEQFF.

This clonotype has more than one count but fewer than ten. The chain couples TRBV13 to TRBJ2-4; 7 nucleotides align to TRBD2. Trimming at V came to 3 bases and at J to 0 bases, leaving 8 bases not matched to a gene. The CDR3 totals 17 residues. Germline V lookup: CDR1 PRHDT, CDR2 FYEKMQ (reference sequence). CDR3 nucleotide sequence: TGTGCCAGCAGCTTCAAAAGCGGGATCCTAGCCAAAAACATTCAGTACTTC. Residues: CASSFKSGILAKNIQYF.

This clonotype was seen more than once but under ten times. The CDR3 is CASSFSWNTEAFF. For the CDR3, the DNA is TGTGCCAGCAGTTTTAGTTGGAACACTGAAGCTTTCTTT. The rearrangement uses TRBV28 and TRBJ1-1; D not resolved. Trimming stripped 3 bases from V and 1 base from J, with 6 bases between. This CDR3 contains 13 residues. Germline-derived CDR1 and CDR2 are MDHEN and SYDVKM.

This clonotype was seen repeatedly, ten times or more. This sequence joins TRBV4-3 and TRBJ1-4, with a possible D match to TRBD1 (5 bases). The CDR3 runs 17 residues. V lost 0 bases to trimming and J lost 3 bases, with 14 bases between them. Germline assignment: CDR1 LGHNA and CDR2 YSLEER. The CDR3 reads CASSQDWDSSANEKLFF. CDR3 sequence (DNA): TGCGCCAGCAGCCAAGACTGGGACTCGTCCGCTAATGAAAAACTGTTTTTT.

The CDR3 is CSAGTSGKGWTQYF. The CDR3 DNA sequence: TGCAGTGCCGGGACTAGCGGGAAGGGATGGACCCAGTACTTC. The V gene is TRBV20-1, the J gene TRBJ2-7, with 13 nucleotides matching TRBD2. The better agreement between TRBJ2-5 and the DNA end casts doubt on the J call. Germline CDR1 reads DFQATT; CDR2 reads SNEGSKA (reference sequence). This CDR3 is built from 14 residues.

This clonotype was observed a handful of times. This rearrangement joins TRBV3-1 to TRBJ1-1; no clear D. V shed 1 base and J shed 4 bases, with 10 bases lying between them. This CDR3 is built from 14 residues. Germline lookup yields CDR1 LGHDT and CDR2 YNNKEL (reference sequence). CDR3 DNA sequence: TGTGCCAGCAGCCAAGGGCTGAGGTCCACTGAAGCTTTCTTT. It encodes CASSQGLRSTEAFF.

The chain is built from TRBV5-1 and TRBJ2-7, with 7 positions matching TRBD1. Germline-derived CDR1 and CDR2 are SGHRS and YFSETQ. J was trimmed by 4 bases and V by 2 bases; bases with no gene match: 9. This CDR3 comprises 15 residues. This CDR3 reads CASSFGQDIPYEQYF. Here the CDR3 DNA reads TGCGCCAGCAGCTTCGGACAGGACATACCTTACGAGCAGTACTTC.

The J gene is TRBJ1-5, the V gene TRBV27; D is uncertain. The CDR3 consists of 14 residues. CDR1 is MNHEY, CDR2 SMNVEV, per germline (reference sequence). Trimming removed 0 bases from V and 1 base from J, with 4 bases in between. The CDR3 DNA reads as TGTGCCAGCAGTTTATCGGGCAGCAATCAGCCCCAGCATTTT. It translates to CASSLSGSNQPQHF.

The chain couples TRBV6-1 to TRBJ1-2; 8 nucleotides align to TRBD1. CDR3 length equals 18 residues. Germline CDR1 reads MNHNS; CDR2 reads SASEGT. V lost 5 bases to trimming and J lost 3 bases; unmatched junction nucleotides: 17. CDR3 DNA sequence: TGTGCCAGCAGTCCCAAGGGGACAGGACTGGTTTGGGACTATGGCTACACCTTC. Residues: CASSPKGTGLVWDYGYTF.